This T cell receptor beta chain was obtained from a study of blood T cell repertoires in COVID-19 (dated by TCRdb to 2018 to 2020). Context from the whole study: Collaborator samples came from the United States, Italy and Spain and covered acute and convalescent phases of COVID-19. The prospective study material was composed of cDNA or gDNA derived from T cells, B-cell-depleted T cells, or PBMCs. Subjects who had been exposed to COVID-19, were actively infected with it, or had recovered from it provided the deeply sampled blood TCRbeta repertoires that made up the dataset. The repertoires were released in a freely available public database intended as a resource for research on the immune response to SARS-CoV-2. The samples were drawn from two sources: the first 160 participants of the ongoing ImmuneRACE study, and 1,254 subjects contributed by 6 global collaborators. The sample metadata nearly always contained a de-identified subject ID, COVID-19 status, age in years and sex. HLA class I and class II types, where available, came from metadata supplied by the sample provider rather than from assay-based typing.

TCRbeta CDR3 regions were amplified from genomic DNA using the immunoSEQ Assay, a bias-controlled multiplex PCR. On the authors' methods: The number of nucleated cells in each sample was estimated from the amplification of reference gene primers within the assay. To quantify the absolute abundance of each unique TCRbeta CDR3 rearrangement, sequence reads were collapsed and filtered. For each sample, productive Simpson clonality was calculated as the square root of Simpson's diversity index across productive rearrangements. TCRdb took over this immuneACCESS table, retaining in-frame rearrangements with V and J assigned. Such tables are incomplete; in checked studies, under half of the missing clones stem from an unresolved V gene, and the remainder is unexplained. V and J calls and clone size are as listed in that table; D and trimming were resolved from the DNA. For this sample there are 160,000 or so clones; more than 85% appear just once. Less than 2% of the sample belongs to the ten largest clones.

Beyond this particular receptor, the publication reports: Clinical and demographic metadata were provided uncurated, with the amount varying by source and participant.

Details on this clone: Its antigen target is currently unknown. Base qualities are not recorded, but no much larger clone differs from it by a single base.

In Seattle, one collaborating source enrolled patients while the infection was active and tracked those patients longitudinally over the course of disease. The collaborating institutions used their own protocols to collect whole blood in K2EDTA tubes. For TCRbeta analysis, collaborators shipped samples in one of three forms: frozen whole blood, isolated PBMCs, or DNA extracted from either of those sample types. Trimming removed 0 bases from V and 8 bases from J, leaving 17 bases between the germline ends. Sequences SGHKS (CDR1) and YYEKEE (CDR2) are obtained from the germline V gene (reference sequence). Measured from the cysteine to the phenylalanine, the CDR3 is 15 residues long. Only the CDR3 DNA is retained, 45 bases long and in frame from the first base.

The sample was peripheral blood. This sequence originates from a woman between 55 and 75 years old with COVID-19, enrolled during active disease. The chain links TRBV5-5 with TRBJ1-1; D gene: possibly TRBD1, on 5 matching bases. At the DNA level, the sequence is TGTGCCAGCAGCTTGGATCTGCAGGGAGGGTTAGAAGCTTTCTTT. Its coded protein is CASSLDLQGGLEAFF. With all but the CDR3 taken from the reference TRBV5-5 and TRBJ1-1 genes, the full variable domain is: DAGVTQSPTHLIKTRGQQVTLRCSPISGHKSVSWYQQVLGQGPQFIFQYYEKEERGRGNFPDRFSARQFPNYSSELNVNALLLGDSALYLCASSLDLQGGLEAFFGQGTRLTVV.